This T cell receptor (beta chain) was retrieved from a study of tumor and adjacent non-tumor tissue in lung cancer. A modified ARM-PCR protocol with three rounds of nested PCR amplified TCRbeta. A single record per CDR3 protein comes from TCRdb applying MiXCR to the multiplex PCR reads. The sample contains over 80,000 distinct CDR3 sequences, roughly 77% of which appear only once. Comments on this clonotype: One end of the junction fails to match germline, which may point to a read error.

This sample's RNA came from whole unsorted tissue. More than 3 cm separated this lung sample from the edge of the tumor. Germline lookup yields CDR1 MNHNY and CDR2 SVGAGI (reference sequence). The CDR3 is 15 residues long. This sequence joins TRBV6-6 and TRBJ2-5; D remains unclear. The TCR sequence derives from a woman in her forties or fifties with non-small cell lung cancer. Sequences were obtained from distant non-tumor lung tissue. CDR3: CGSTTSDPAGETQYF. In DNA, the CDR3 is TGTGGCAGCACTACCTCGGACCCAGCTGGGGAGACCCAGTACTTC.